These 24 T cell receptor beta chains were all obtained from the same sample, sequenced in a study of beta chain features in type 1 diabetes. The sequenced template was cDNA made from the entire isolated RNA. The assay was immunoSEQ multiplex PCR, and TCRdb's table has in-frame clones only and misses some. The sample records nearly 350,000 clones, around 7.6% being singletons. The specimen was central memory CD4+ T cells from blood. The receptors were sampled from a young woman in good health.

The chain links TRBV5-4 to TRBJ2-1; tentative D call: TRBD1 (7 bases). The CDR3 is 17 amino acids. Germline V gene sequence: CDR1 SGHNT, CDR2 YYREEE (reference sequence). Trimming removed 2 bases from V and 2 bases from J, with 17 bases in between. CDR3 DNA: TGTGCCAGCAGCTTCCCTCAGGGGGGATGGACCTACAATGAGCAGTTCTTC. This translates into CASSFPQGGWTYNEQFF.

This clone was picked up a small number of times. The rearrangement links TRBV11-1 to TRBJ1-1, with TRBD1 matching 9 bases. CDR3 size: 14 residues. Germline assignment: CDR1 SGHAT and CDR2 FQDESV (reference sequence). V shed 5 bases and J 11 bases; nucleotides not matched to a gene: 12. The DNA of the CDR3 is TGTGCCAGCAGCCTAAATAGGGACAGGGTTTCCGCTTTCTTT. Its protein is CASSLNRDRVSAFF.

J is TRBJ2-5 and V is TRBV15, with 8 bases fitting TRBD2. The junction had 4 bases not matched to a gene; V was cut back by 5 bases and J by 5 bases. The CDR3 contains 13 residues. Germline assignment: CDR1 LNHNV and CDR2 YYDKDF (reference sequence). The CDR3 reads CATSRTSRETQYF. CDR3 coding DNA: TGTGCCACCAGCCGGACTAGCCGGGAGACCCAGTACTTC.

This clone has just a few counts. The V gene is TRBV5-4, the J gene TRBJ2-2; possibly TRBD1 for D (7 bases). Trimming left V 4 bases short and J 7 bases short, with 20 bases between. The CDR3 has 16 residues. Germline V gene data show CDR1 as SGHNT and CDR2 as YYREEE (reference sequence). Written as DNA, the CDR3 is TGTGCCAGCAGCCAAGAGAGGCCAGGGGGAGGCGGGGAGCTGTTTTTT. Its protein is CASSQERPGGGGELFF.

The chain carries TRBV7-2 and TRBJ2-2; 9 bases are a match to TRBD1. This CDR3 region has 15 residues. V was clipped by 5 bases and J by 6 bases; unmatched bases: 7. Per the germline V gene, CDR1 is SGHTA and CDR2 is FQGNSA. In DNA form, the CDR3 reads TGTGCCAGCAGCCCCGGACAGGGGAGGGCCGGGGAGCTGTTTTTT. Protein product: CASSPGQGRAGELFF.

The gene calls are TRBV4-3 and TRBJ2-1; no definite D call. V was clipped by 0 bases and J by 2 bases, with 11 bases between them. Per the germline V gene, CDR1 is LGHNA and CDR2 is YSLEER. This CDR3 is 16 amino acids long. DNA for the CDR3: TGCGCCAGCAGCCAAGATTTAGGTTTCCCCTACAATGAGCAGTTCTTC. Translated, it gives CASSQDLGFPYNEQFF.

The chain has TRBV7-3 and TRBJ2-1; 8 positions match TRBD1. V was clipped by 2 bases and J by 7 bases; unmatched bases: 7. Looked up from germline, CDR1 is SGHTA and CDR2 is FQGTGA. The CDR3 has 15 residues. CDR3 bases: TGTGCCAGCAGCTTAGGGGCAGGGGGCTTGAATGAGCAGTTCTTC. It yields the protein CASSLGAGGLNEQFF.

This clone was seen a handful of times. This chain connects TRBV19 to TRBJ2-1; TRBD2 agrees at 11 bases. The CDR3 is made up of 13 amino acids. Germline loops: CDR1 LNHDA, CDR2 SQIVND (reference sequence). V dropped 4 bases and J dropped 12; count of bases not matched to a gene: 5. The CDR3 DNA sequence: TGTGCCAGTAGTACCCTGGGACTAGCGGCGCAGTTCTTC. Protein product: CASSTLGLAAQFF.

At least ten counts were recorded for this clone. The chain links TRBV11-1 to TRBJ2-5, with a weak D call TRBD2 (6 bases). This CDR3 has 15 amino acids. V lost 2 bases to trimming and J lost 4 bases, with 14 bases between them. Per germline, CDR1 SGHAT and CDR2 FQDESV (reference sequence). CDR3 DNA sequence: TGTGCCAGCAGCTTAAATGGTCAGGGAGGAGAGACCCAGTACTTC. This translates into CASSLNGQGGETQYF.

The chain joins TRBV27 to TRBJ2-7; D might be TRBD1 (6 bases). Germline loops: CDR1 MNHEY, CDR2 SMNVEV (reference sequence). The CDR3 runs to 13 residues. V was pared by 1 base and J by 3 bases, with 7 bases between. The CDR3 DNA sequence: TGTGCCAGCAGTTTATTACAGGGCTACGAGCAGTACTTC. It specifies CASSLLQGYEQYF.

This clone was observed at least ten times. DNA of the CDR3: TGTGCCAGCAGCCCCCAGACAGGGGGCCTCGCTGAAGCTTTCTTT. This translates into CASSPQTGGLAEAFF. This sequence joins TRBV9 and TRBJ1-1; TRBD1 matches 10 bases. Germline values: CDR1 SGDLS, CDR2 YYNGEE. CDR3 size: 15 residues. The ends lost 4 bases at V and 6 bases at J; junction bases unmatched: 9. The whole variable domain, filled in from reference TRBV9 and TRBJ1-1, reads DSGVTQTPKHLITATGQRVTLRCSPRSGDLSVYWYQQSLDQGLQFLIQYYNGEERAKGNILERFSAQQFPDLHSELNLSSLELGDSALYFCASSPQTGGLAEAFFGQGTRLTVV.

The V and J genes are TRBV7-9 and TRBJ2-5; D is ambiguous. Germline V lookup: CDR1 SEHNR, CDR2 FQNEAQ (reference sequence). This CDR3 region has 11 residues. Deletions cut 8 bases from V and 5 bases from J, with 9 bases between. The CDR3 DNA is TGTGCCAGCGCCTCGTCGGAGACCCAGTACTTC. This encodes CASASSETQYF.

This clone appeared a few times. The rearrangement joins TRBV5-8 to TRBJ2-3, with a weak D call TRBD1 (6 bases). V lost 0 bases to trimming and J lost 7 bases, with 12 bases between them. This CDR3 comprises 14 residues. Per germline, CDR1 SGHTS and CDR2 YDEGEE. The CDR3 region has the DNA TGTGCCAGCAGCTTGGGTAACCAGGGGAATACGCAGTATTTT. Encoded protein: CASSLGNQGNTQYF.

This clone was observed a few times. The CDR3 DNA follows: TGTGCCAGCAGCCAAGACGGGACTAGCGGGAGGGTAGTGCCGTACTTC. Translated, it gives CASSQDGTSGRVVPYF. The chain joins TRBV4-2 to TRBJ2-5, with TRBD2 matching over 16 bases. With 0 bases clipped from V and 13 bases from J, the junction kept 8 bases outside the gene matches. CDR1 and CDR2 (germline): LGHNA, YNFKEQ. This CDR3 has 16 amino acids.

This clone was seen ten or more times. The V and J genes are TRBV5-6 and TRBJ2-3; 12 bases fit TRBD1. Germline values: CDR1 SGHDT, CDR2 YYEEEE. V shed 3 bases and J 12 bases; nucleotides not matched to a gene: 5. There are 13 residues in the CDR3. The CDR3 reads CASSWDRGRQQYF. CDR3 in DNA: TGTGCCAGCAGCTGGGACAGGGGGCGCCAACAGTATTTT. The variable domain in full, completed from reference TRBV5-6 and TRBJ2-3, reads DAGVTQSPTHLIKTRGQQVTLRCSPKSGHDTVSWYQQALGQGPQFIFQYYEEEERQRGNFPDRFSGHQFPNYSSELNVNALLLGDSALYLCASSWDRGRQQYFGPGTRLTVL.

This clone was counted only a few times. The chain uses TRBV9 and TRBJ2-1, with 7 bases fitting TRBD2. This CDR3 is 15 amino acids long. Germline lookup yields CDR1 SGDLS and CDR2 YYNGEE. V lost 4 bases and J lost 8; bases outside the gene matches: 12. CDR3 nucleotide sequence: TGTGCCAGCAGCCCCCTCGGGACTACGGGTTATGAGCAGTTCTTC. It codes for CASSPLGTTGYEQFF. Supplemented by reference TRBV9 and TRBJ2-1, the full variable domain reads DSGVTQTPKHLITATGQRVTLRCSPRSGDLSVYWYQQSLDQGLQFLIQYYNGEERAKGNILERFSAQQFPDLHSELNLSSLELGDSALYFCASSPLGTTGYEQFFGPGTRLTVL.

This chain connects TRBV4-1 to TRBJ2-3; a weak D match, TRBD2 (5 bases). CDR3 length: 14 amino acids. The germline V gene has CDR1 MGHRA and CDR2 YSYEKL. The V and J ends lost 0 bases and 7 bases respectively, with 11 bases between them. CDR3 coding DNA: TGCGCCAGCAGCCAAGAATACGGGAAGTATACGCAGTATTTT. It yields the protein CASSQEYGKYTQYF.

This clone was observed a handful of times. The V and J genes are TRBV5-1 and TRBJ2-5; maybe TRBD1 (6 bases). The germline gives CDR1 SGHRS, CDR2 YFSETQ. The length of the CDR3 is 16 residues. The ends were cut back, 0 bases at V and 1 base at J, with 13 bases in the middle. The CDR3 loop reads CASSLGGARGQETQYF. The CDR3, as DNA: TGCGCCAGCAGCTTGGGAGGGGCCAGGGGCCAAGAGACCCAGTACTTC.

This clone turned up a few times. The V call is TRBV6-1, the J call TRBJ2-7; D remains ambiguous. V gave up 5 bases and J gave up 6 bases, with 17 bases separating them. Germline CDR1 reads MNHNS; CDR2 reads SASEGT. This CDR3 has 14 amino acids. The CDR3 loop is CASSPATDRGEQYF. The DNA for the CDR3 is TGTGCCAGCAGTCCGGCGACTGACCGCGGCGAGCAGTACTTC.

There are a few counts of this clone. V gene TRBV10-3 combines with J gene TRBJ2-3, with D possibly called TRBD1 or TRBD2 (5 bases each). The CDR3 is 15 amino acids. V was trimmed by 10 bases and J by 1 base, leaving 18 bases between them. Germline V lookup: CDR1 ENHRY, CDR2 SYGVKD. The CDR3: CATMLGVGGTDTQYF. Written as DNA, the CDR3 is TGTGCCACCATGCTAGGGGTGGGAGGCACAGATACGCAGTATTTT.

The genes are TRBV5-1 and TRBJ2-5; no clear D gene. The CDR3 loop spans 11 amino acids. The V end lost 3 bases, the J end lost 3 bases, and 3 bases lay between the germline ends. The germline V gene encodes CDR1 SGHRS and CDR2 YFSETQ. DNA for the CDR3: TGCGCCAGCAGCTACAAAGAGACCCAGTACTTC. Its translation: CASSYKETQYF.

This clone was picked up many times. The genes are TRBV4-3 and TRBJ2-1; 9 bases fit TRBD2. The CDR3 covers 16 residues. The V gene's germline CDR1 is LGHNA and CDR2 YSLEER. Trimming at V came to 0 bases and at J to 4 bases, leaving 4 bases not matched to a gene. The CDR3: CASSQEGGRAYNEQFF. The CDR3 coding sequence is TGCGCCAGCAGCCAAGAGGGCGGGAGGGCTTACAATGAGCAGTTCTTC.

The rearrangement links TRBV20-1 to TRBJ2-1, with 7 nucleotides matching TRBD2. Germline V gives CDR1 DFQATT, CDR2 SNEGSKA (reference sequence). V lost 7 bases to trimming and J lost 4 bases; unmatched junction nucleotides: 1. The CDR3 runs to 11 residues. The CDR3 spells CSGREYNEQFF. The DNA for the CDR3 is TGCAGTGGGCGGGAGTACAATGAGCAGTTCTTC.

This clone has only a few counts. The genes are TRBV7-6 and TRBJ2-5; D unclear. The CDR3 covers 14 residues. Trimming removed 1 base from V and 1 base from J, with 7 bases in between. The germline gives CDR1 SGHVS, CDR2 FNYEAQ. The CDR3 bases are TGTGCCAGCAGCTTAGGGCAGACCCAAGAGACCCAGTACTTC. Translated, it gives CASSLGQTQETQYF. The full variable domain, with the rest looked up from reference TRBV7-6 and TRBJ2-5, is GAGVSQSPRYKVTKRGQDVALRCDPISGHVSLYWYRQALGQGPEFLTYFNYEAQQDKSGLPNDRFSAERPEGSISTLTIQRTEQRDSAMYRCASSLGQTQETQYFGPGTRLLVL.